The 18 T cell receptor beta chains given below trace back to one sample, sequenced in a study of Graves' ophthalmopathy and Graves' hyperthyroidism. RNA transcripts yielded amplified TCR beta CDR3 regions. A first-round RT-PCR used HTBI primers, followed by a second-round multiplex PCR. Each CDR3 protein gets one entry after TCRdb re-called the multiplex PCR reads with MiXCR. The data contain 740,000 or so distinct CDR3 sequences, 40% of them seen just once; the ten biggest clones take up approximately 43%. The material sequenced was peripheral blood. The receptor set was obtained from an adult man with Graves' ophthalmopathy.

The J gene is TRBJ1-2, the V gene TRBV5-4; 8 bases line up with TRBD1. Germline V lookup: CDR1 SGHNT, CDR2 YYREEE (reference sequence). The CDR3 is 14 amino acids. The J segment lost 6 bases and the V segment lost 4 bases, leaving 8 bases of the junction unmatched. Here the CDR3 reads CASSQLQGGHGYTF. CDR3 in DNA: TGTGCCAGCAGCCAACTACAGGGGGGCCATGGCTACACCTTC.

This clonotype was found many times. This chain links TRBV19 with TRBJ1-6; D not resolved. From germline, CDR1 is LNHDA and CDR2 SQIVND (reference sequence). The CDR3 extends over 13 amino acids. The ends were cut back, 3 bases at V and 7 bases at J, with 7 bases in the middle. Here the CDR3 DNA reads TGTGCCAGTAGTATTGGGAAGAATTCACCCCTCCACTTT. Translating it yields CASSIGKNSPLHF.

This sequence joins TRBV4-2 and TRBJ2-7; 8 bases align to TRBD1. Losses at the gene ends were 1 base for V and 6 bases for J; bases not matched to a gene: 11. Per germline, CDR1 LGHNA and CDR2 YNFKEQ. There are 16 residues in the CDR3. In nucleotides, the CDR3 is TGTGCCAGCAGCCAAGGGGGTCGACAGGGGTTCGCCGAGCAGTACTTC. Its protein is CASSQGGRQGFAEQYF.

Only a few counts were recorded for this clonotype. This chain joins TRBV7-9 and TRBJ2-5; D gene unclear. Germline V lookup: CDR1 SEHNR, CDR2 FQNEAQ (reference sequence). This CDR3 has 15 amino acids. Trimming stripped 1 base from V and 3 bases from J, with 12 bases between. The CDR3 loop reads CASSLGALTKETQYF. The CDR3 DNA is TGTGCCAGCAGCTTAGGGGCCCTCACCAAAGAGACCCAGTACTTC.

This clonotype was found many times. CDR3 in DNA: TGTGCCACCAGTGCGGGAGGACCGAGAGAGGAGCTGTTTTTT. It specifies CATSAGGPREELFF. The J gene is TRBJ2-2, the V gene TRBV24-1, with 7 positions matching TRBD2. Germline trimming cut 5 bases from V and 10 bases from J; bases unmatched to any gene: 9. The CDR3 sequence is 14 residues long. Per germline, CDR1 KGHDR and CDR2 SFDVKD.

This clonotype was seen only a few times. The chain recombines TRBV11-2 with TRBJ2-5; no reliable D call. The CDR3 spans 14 residues. V was clipped by 1 base and J by 5 bases, with 11 bases between them. Per the germline V gene, CDR1 is SGHAT and CDR2 is FQNNGV. The CDR3 nucleotides read TGTGCCAGCAGCTTAGGTCCTATGGGCGAGACCCAGTACTTC. Its protein product is CASSLGPMGETQYF.

This sequence joins TRBV25-1 and TRBJ2-2; 9 bases are shared with TRBD2. The CDR3 loop spans 18 amino acids. V lost 5 bases to trimming and J lost 1 base; unmatched junction nucleotides: 11. Germline assignment: CDR1 MGHDK and CDR2 SYGVNS. The CDR3 bases are TGTGCCAGCAGTCCTAATCCGGGACTAGCCATGAACACCGGGGAGCTGTTTTTT. It yields the protein CASSPNPGLAMNTGELFF.

Ten or more counts support this clonotype. V and J are TRBV29-1 and TRBJ1-6; D is unclear. The germline V gene encodes CDR1 SQVTM and CDR2 ANQGSEA. The germline V and J ends were trimmed by 0 bases and 6 bases, with 6 bases remaining between them. The CDR3 length is 13 residues. For the CDR3, the DNA is TGCAGCGTTGAAGACGAGGGTAATTCACCCCTCCACTTT. Its translation: CSVEDEGNSPLHF.

The chain employs TRBV7-2 and TRBJ2-7; D perhaps matches TRBD1 (6 bases). Trimming removed 5 bases from V and 5 bases from J, with 13 bases in between. CDR1 is SGHTA, CDR2 FQGNSA, per germline. This CDR3 has 13 residues. CDR3 DNA sequence: TGTGCCAGCAGCCAAAAGGGGGTAAACGAGCAGTACTTC. It encodes CASSQKGVNEQYF.

V is TRBV20-1 and J is TRBJ2-7, with a tentative D call TRBD1 (6 bases). CDR1 is DFQATT and CDR2 is SNEGSKA in the germline V gene (reference sequence). V was trimmed by 5 bases and J by 3 bases, leaving 17 bases between them. CDR3 length equals 14 residues. In DNA, the CDR3 is TGCAGTGCTCGCGCCTCAGGGGCGCTCTACGAGCAGTACTTC. Protein: CSARASGALYEQYF.

The chain uses TRBV24-1 and TRBJ1-5; 7 nucleotides line up with TRBD1. Germline V lookup: CDR1 KGHDR, CDR2 SFDVKD. The trim removed 6 bases at V and 1 base at J, leaving 11 bases unmatched. The CDR3 length is 17 residues. CDR3 DNA sequence: TGTGCCACCAGTTACGGGGGAACAGGGGTAAGCAATCAGCCCCAGCATTTT. Translating gives CATSYGGTGVSNQPQHF.

The chain uses TRBV7-8 and TRBJ2-7; 7 positions agree with TRBD1. CDR3 length: 16 amino acids. CDR1 SGHVS and CDR2 FQNEAQ come from the germline V gene. J gave up 2 bases and V 0 bases, and 7 bases lay outside the gene matches. CDR3 amino acids: CASSLALGQVPYEQYF. CDR3 bases: TGTGCCAGCAGCTTAGCGTTAGGACAGGTACCCTACGAGCAGTACTTC.

This clonotype was counted ten times or more. This chain joins TRBV20-1 and TRBJ1-5; D gene ambiguous. V shed 3 bases and J shed 5 bases, with 8 bases lying between them. The CDR3 length is 12 residues. The germline CDR1 and CDR2 sequences are DFQATT and SNEGSKA (reference sequence). For the CDR3, the DNA is TGCAGTGCTAGGGACGCCGATCAGCCCCAGCATTTT. It is translated as CSARDADQPQHF.

This clonotype was observed a few times. This chain uses TRBV9 with TRBJ1-6, with D unresolved. This CDR3 has 18 residues. The V end lost 4 bases, the J end lost 0 bases, and 17 bases lay between the germline ends. Looked up from germline, CDR1 is SGDLS and CDR2 is YYNGEE. CDR3 nucleotides: TGTGCCAGCAGCCTAGGTGGCATGCAGAGCTCCTATAATTCACCCCTCCACTTT. Translating it yields CASSLGGMQSSYNSPLHF.

In this sample, this clonotype turned up many times. The chain couples TRBV7-9 to TRBJ2-2; D is undetermined. The germline V gene encodes CDR1 SEHNR and CDR2 FQNEAQ (reference sequence). Trimming removed 1 base at V and 6 bases at J, with 6 bases between. The CDR3 consists of 13 residues. The CDR3 loop reads CASSLDVAGELFF. CDR3 coding DNA: TGTGCCAGCAGCTTAGACGTAGCCGGGGAGCTGTTTTTT.

V gene TRBV6-5 combines with J gene TRBJ1-6; 10 bases align to TRBD1. V shed 5 bases, J shed 7 bases, and the junction held 8 bases outside the gene matches. CDR1 is MNHEY, CDR2 SVGAGI, per germline. This CDR3 contains 16 residues. CDR3 nucleotides: TGTGCCAGCAGTGAATCTCCGGGACAGGGGAATTCACCCCTCCACTTT. Translated: CASSESPGQGNSPLHF.

Only a few counts were recorded for this clonotype. The V and J genes are TRBV20-1 and TRBJ2-5; D may be TRBD2 (5 bases). The CDR3 consists of 13 residues. Germline assignment: CDR1 DFQATT and CDR2 SNEGSKA (reference sequence). Trimming shortened V by 0 bases and J by 5 bases, and 10 bases separated the two germline ends. This CDR3 reads CSARDEGVETQYF. The CDR3 DNA is TGCAGTGCTAGAGATGAGGGTGTGGAGACCCAGTACTTC.

This clonotype was detected ten times or more. The rearrangement uses TRBV2 and TRBJ2-6; D not certain. The germline gives CDR1 SNHLY, CDR2 FYNNEI. V lost 9 bases and J lost 0, with 6 bases in between. This CDR3 has 13 amino acids. CDR3 protein: CASVRSGANVLTF. DNA of the CDR3: TGTGCCAGTGTGCGCTCTGGGGCCAACGTCCTGACTTTC. The full variable domain, in which reference TRBV2 and TRBJ2-6 provide the parts outside the CDR3, is EPEVTQTPSHQVTQMGQEVILRCVPISNHLYFYWYRQILGQKVEFLVSFYNNEISEKSEIFDDQFSVERPDGSNFTLKIRSTKLEDSAMYFCASVRSGANVLTFGAGSRLTVL.